A single sample is the source of the 20 T cell receptor beta chains below, sequenced in a study of graft-versus-host responses after intestinal transplantation. Clones were sequenced by immunoSEQ multiplex PCR, and TCRdb holds only the in-frame ones, with some missing. The data hold about 4,600 clones, with about 25% observed a single time. This material consisted of alloreactive CD4+ T cells from a mixed lymphocyte reaction culture, taken before intestinal transplant. Stated subset: CFSE-low proliferating T cells sorted from roughly six-day pre-transplant mixed lymphocyte reaction (GvH or HvG direction). These receptors originate from a human patient who received an intestinal transplant.

The rearrangement joins TRBV7-3 to TRBJ2-7; 14 nucleotides align to TRBD2. CDR3 length: 17 amino acids. Germline CDR1 and CDR2: SGHTA and FQGTGA. V shed 3 bases and J 2 bases; nucleotides not matched to a gene: 6. CDR3 in amino acids: CASSLGLAGDSAYEQYF. The CDR3 DNA is TGTGCCAGCAGCTTGGGACTAGCGGGAGACTCGGCCTACGAGCAGTACTTC.

The rearrangement joins TRBV6-1 to TRBJ1-6; D is perhaps TRBD1 (5 bases). CDR3 length equals 15 residues. Germline V gives CDR1 MNHNS, CDR2 SASEGT. Trimming cost V 5 bases and J 0 bases, with 8 bases left between them. CDR3 sequence reads: CASSLQGSYNSPLHF. Written as DNA, the CDR3 is TGTGCCAGCAGTCTGCAGGGCTCCTATAATTCACCCCTCCACTTT.

V is TRBV10-3 and J is TRBJ2-3, with 8 bases identical to TRBD1. V was clipped by 2 bases and J by 4 bases; unmatched bases: 2. The CDR3 contains 14 residues. Germline CDR1 ENHRY, CDR2 SYGVKD. CDR3 protein: CAISEGQGPDTQYF. The CDR3 DNA reads as TGTGCCATCAGTGAGGGACAGGGACCAGATACGCAGTATTTT.

The V call is TRBV5-4, the J call TRBJ2-7; D is perhaps TRBD2 (6 bases). Between the trimmed V and J ends, which lost 0 bases and 2 bases, there was a span of 9 bases. The CDR3 has 14 residues. Germline V gives CDR1 SGHNT, CDR2 YYREEE (reference sequence). CDR3 loop: CASSLGDSTYEQYF. In nucleotides, the CDR3 is TGTGCCAGCAGCTTGGGGGACTCAACCTACGAGCAGTACTTC.

The rearrangement uses TRBV4-1 and TRBJ2-7, with D perhaps being TRBD1 or TRBD2 (5 bases each). Germline V CDR1 and CDR2: MGHRA, YSYEKL. With 1 base removed from V and 2 bases from J, the gap between germline ends came to 12 bases. The CDR3 contains 15 residues. The CDR3 bases are TGCGCCAGCAGCCAAGTTAATGGGGGACCCTACGAGCAGTACTTC. Residues: CASSQVNGGPYEQYF.

The chain has TRBV1 and TRBJ2-6. TRBV1 is a pseudogene locus. CDR3 length equals 18 residues. The CDR3 DNA follows: TGCACCAGCAGTATAAGGTGTTTGTGCAAAAGTCGGGCCAACGTCCTGACTTTC. The encoded protein is CTSSIRCLCKSRANVLTF.

The CDR3 reads CASSSEWGNSYEQYF. The DNA of the CDR3 is TGTGCCAGCAGCTCCGAGTGGGGGAACTCCTACGAGCAGTACTTC. The chain recombines TRBV7-2 with TRBJ2-7; D may match TRBD1 or TRBD2 (5 bases each). This CDR3 spans 15 amino acids. Per germline, CDR1 SGHTA and CDR2 FQGNSA. Deletions cut 4 bases from V and 0 bases from J, with 13 bases between.

This clone showed up just a few times. This sequence joins TRBV6-1 and TRBJ2-7; unclear D gene. The ends were cut back, 6 bases at V and 2 bases at J, with 14 bases in the middle. Germline V gene data show CDR1 as MNHNS and CDR2 as SASEGT. This CDR3 spans 14 amino acids. The CDR3, as DNA: TGTGCCAGCAGACGGATGACATTTACCTACGAGCAGTACTTC. Translated, it gives CASRRMTFTYEQYF.

V and J are TRBV6-5 and TRBJ2-1; 8 bases align to TRBD2. From germline, CDR1 is MNHEY and CDR2 SVGAGI. The length of the CDR3 is 15 residues. Germline trimming cut 6 bases from V and 2 bases from J; bases unmatched to any gene: 6. This CDR3 reads CASSWSGGAYNEQFF. As DNA, the CDR3 is TGTGCCAGCAGCTGGAGCGGGGGCGCCTACAATGAGCAGTTCTTC.

This clone showed up just a few times. This chain links TRBV11-2 with TRBJ2-7, with TRBD1 as a possible D gene (5 bases). The CDR3 totals 12 residues. V lost 0 bases to trimming and J lost 6 bases, with 6 bases between them. The germline V gene encodes CDR1 SGHAT and CDR2 FQNNGV. CDR3 nucleotides: TGTGCCAGCAGCTTAGATAGGGGCGAGCAGTACTTC. Protein: CASSLDRGEQYF. The complete variable domain, with remaining parts taken from reference TRBV11-2 and TRBJ2-7, reads EAGVAQSPRYKIIEKRQSVAFWCNPISGHATLYWYQQILGQGPKLLIQFQNNGVVDDSQLPKDRFSAERLKGVDSTLKIQPAKLEDSAVYLCASSLDRGEQYFGPGTRLTVT.

This clone was counted a single time. The J gene is TRBJ1-1, the V gene TRBV11-1; D remains unclear. V was shortened by 7 bases and J by 5 bases, with 17 bases between the two germline ends. Germline V gives CDR1 SGHAT, CDR2 FQDESV (reference sequence). The CDR3 has 14 amino acids. The CDR3 reads CASTRRLGRTEAFF. The CDR3 DNA reads TGTGCCAGCACCAGACGCTTAGGGAGGACTGAAGCTTTCTTT.

This CDR3 reads CAWSTGGISYEQYF. The CDR3 DNA reads TGTGCCTGGAGTACGGGAGGGATATCCTACGAGCAGTACTTC. V and J are TRBV30 and TRBJ2-7; 8 bases line up with TRBD2. V shed 2 bases and J 1 base; nucleotides not matched to a gene: 4. Germline loops: CDR1 GTSNPN, CDR2 SVGIG (reference sequence). This CDR3 region has 14 residues. The full variable domain, its missing parts supplied by reference TRBV30 and TRBJ2-7, is SQTIHQWPATLVQPVGSPLSLECTVEGTSNPNLYWYRQAAGRGLQLLFYSVGIGQISSEVPQNLSASRPQDRQFILSSKKLLLSDSGFYLCAWSTGGISYEQYFGPGTRLTVT.

This chain connects TRBV5-6 to TRBJ1-2; D is undetermined. V shed 1 base and J shed 2 bases, with 6 bases lying between them. The CDR3 covers 13 residues. Per germline, CDR1 SGHDT and CDR2 YYEEEE. The CDR3 nucleotides are TGTGCCAGCAGCTTGTCTCTAAACTATGGCTACACCTTC. This codes for CASSLSLNYGYTF.

The chain recombines TRBV7-9 with TRBJ2-1; D is possibly TRBD1 (6 bases). From germline, CDR1 is SEHNR and CDR2 FQNEAQ (reference sequence). With 3 bases removed from V and 9 bases from J, the gap between germline ends came to 9 bases. The CDR3 sequence is 12 residues long. The CDR3 DNA reads TGTGCCAGCAGCTTGACAGGTTTTGAGCAGTTCTTC. This gives the protein CASSLTGFEQFF.

This clone has a single count. This chain joins TRBV10-2 and TRBJ1-3; the D is unclear. The germline V gene encodes CDR1 WSHSY and CDR2 SAAADI. This CDR3 has 13 amino acids. With 6 bases removed from V and 0 bases from J, the gap between germline ends came to 6 bases. CDR3: CASSRLSGNTIYF. The CDR3 region has the DNA TGCGCCAGCAGCAGGCTCTCTGGAAACACCATATATTTT.

Turning to this clone: This sample also contains other DNA sequences that code for the same CDR3. This rearrangement joins TRBV7-9 to TRBJ1-3; tentatively, D is TRBD1 (6 bases). The CDR3 contains 14 residues. Trimming stripped 3 bases from V and 0 bases from J, with 6 bases between. From germline, CDR1 is SEHNR and CDR2 FQNEAQ (reference sequence). This CDR3 reads CASSLDSSGNTIYF. Written as DNA, the CDR3 is TGTGCCAGCAGCTTGGACAGCTCTGGAAACACCATATATTTT.

The chain has TRBV4-1 and TRBJ1-2; no firm D call. The CDR3 contains 17 residues. Trimming took off 5 bases at V and 4 bases at J, with 23 bases between the two ends. The V gene's germline CDR1 is MGHRA and CDR2 YSYEKL. The chain's CDR3 is CASSTAVQNRKTYGYTF. The CDR3 DNA is TGCGCCAGCAGCACCGCCGTCCAGAACCGAAAGACCTATGGCTACACCTTC.

This clone came up once. The chain combines TRBV29-1 with TRBJ2-3; D is unresolved. CDR1 and CDR2 (germline): SQVTM, ANQGSEA. The CDR3 runs 14 residues. V gave up 3 bases and J gave up 2 bases, with 12 bases separating them. CDR3 sequence: CSVERRSATDTQYF. The DNA for the CDR3 is TGCAGCGTTGAGAGGAGAAGTGCCACAGATACGCAGTATTTT.

This clone rates as medium-sized. The V and J genes are TRBV7-3 and TRBJ2-3; D uncertain. CDR3 length: 13 amino acids. V lost 5 bases and J lost 3, with 9 bases in between. Germline lookup yields CDR1 SGHTA and CDR2 FQGTGA. This CDR3 is CASSSFRTDTQYF. In DNA form, the CDR3 reads TGTGCCAGCAGCAGTTTTCGGACAGATACGCAGTATTTT.

This clone was found a few times. Given a much more abundant clone one base away, this may be a read error. The chain joins TRBV6-6 to TRBJ2-6; 7 bases are shared with TRBD1. Looked up from germline, CDR1 is MNHNY and CDR2 is SVGAGI (reference sequence). V gave up 8 bases and J gave up 1 base; unmatched junction bases: 2. The CDR3 covers 14 residues. The CDR3 region is CASCRGSGANVLTF. CDR3 in DNA: TGTGCCAGCTGCAGGGGGTCTGGGGCCAACGTCCTGACTTTC.